This T cell receptor beta chain was found in a study of cytomegalovirus exposure and HLA in healthy donors (dated by TCRdb to 2016 to 2017). Broadly, across the study: An earlier analysis of several hundred of the donors reported about 250 Gb of sequence data and 117 million unique TCR beta sequences from roughly 200 million T cells. An early release covering more than 500 HLA-typed donors comprised about 310 gigabases of sequencing data and tens of millions of unique TCR sequences. Of the approximately 400 genotyped donors, less than 90% were placed in the genetic ancestry cluster associated with self-reported Caucasian donors. The aim of the study was to test whether cataloging public T cell receptors could identify signatures of past pathogen exposure. The study used immunosequencing to profile the T cell repertoires of around 600 subjects and linked those repertoires to cytomegalovirus serostatus. Along with the approximately 650-subject first cohort, a separate validation cohort of about 110 different subjects was used. The study combined high-throughput TCR immunosequencing, statistical association of individual TCRs with disease status, and machine learning to predict cytomegalovirus infection status. A later analysis re-analyzed previously published TCR beta repertoires from 500 to 700 donors and added high-resolution HLA genotyping to study TCR occurrence patterns. The later analysis used no new phenotypic data to find candidate immune exposures, relying instead on TCR beta sequences and their occurrence across donors. To decide whether each TCR beta V gene segment behaved as functional or pseudogenic, an earlier analysis of several hundred of the donors relied on high-throughput TCR beta sequencing. Donor age, sex, ethnicity and CMV serostatus were compiled together with the repertoire data. A later genetic analysis used genome-wide SNP genotypes for about 60% of the roughly 700 donors, treating that subset as a discovery cohort. All discovery cohort repertoires had been generated on a single sequencing platform. HLA typing included class I and class II loci at four-digit resolution. Typing coverage differed by locus: A, B, C, DRB1 and DQB1 were typed in about 620-640 donors, DQA1 in about 550, DPA1 in some 610, and DPB1 in 400 to 490. Several DR-DQ haplotypes were treated as single units for association and clustering because of strong linkage in the cohort. Across approximately 420 genotyped donors of the cohort, an average of roughly 230,000 unique TCR beta nucleotide sequences per donor were sequenced, and roughly a sixth of those sequences were non-productive. Here is what the overall study found, with its caveats: A later genetic analysis associated a missense DCLRE1C variant with V-gene and J-gene trimming of TCR beta chains, and an independent cohort replicated the association. A later analysis associated about 16,000 TCR beta sequences with specific HLA alleles at a false discovery rate of 0.05. When HLA alleles, especially DR and DQ, strongly co-occurred, attributing TCR associations to individual alleles was difficult. Several of the top co-occurrence clusters appeared to be linked to parvovirus B19, influenza, CMV and Epstein-Barr virus, according to a later analysis. Compared with equally common non-associated chains, HLA-associated TCR beta chains in a later analysis were more clonally expanded and had lower generation probabilities. Because HLA typing was unavailable for some donors at each locus, only the typed subset was used in association tests. While some public TCRs were present in many individuals, most TCR sequences turned up only very rarely across donors. The earlier analysis of about 600 of the donors excluded some 15 rarely observed V segments, including chromosome 9 orphons, because counts were too low. In the study, around 150 TCR beta chains were listed as associated with cytomegalovirus. In a later analysis, most CMV-associated TCR beta chains were found to appear HLA-restricted, with HLA associations seemingly driven largely by CMV exposure. In an earlier analysis of about 600 of the donors, most TCR beta V segments appeared in productive rearrangements about 87% or about 30% of the time, broadly matching IMGT annotations. Compared with the approximately 670-donor mean, donors in an Asian-associated ancestry cluster had fewer N-insertions in productive TCRs, according to a later genetic analysis. The only immune exposure information available for the cohort was CMV serostatus. This cohort had only TCR beta chains sequenced, and the lack of alpha or paired-chain data limited which features could be detected. In vitro tests confirmed that three of the cytomegalovirus-associated TCR beta chains recognize cytomegalovirus antigens. In a later analysis, the rate of TCR association differed among HLA loci, with DRB1 alleles having the most associated TCRs and HLA-C alleles having the fewest. Correlated functional status among segregating V segments might reflect linkage disequilibrium, but an unknown experimental factor could not be ruled out. A further reported finding was that TCR beta sequences accurately predicted the HLA-A and HLA-B alleles for most subjects in the first cohort. The sequencing pipeline was judged likely to have produced a cluster of highly shared sequence variants as a technical artifact. Because the 87-base-pair reads could not distinguish some IMGT-functional V segments, including TRBV6-2 and TRBV6-3, those segments were excluded. The classifier was reported to diagnose cytomegalovirus status with high specificity and sensitivity in both the original cohort and the validation cohort. According to the authors, the approach could potentially be generalized to other disease states and immunological phenotypes. Presence/absence analyses assumed roughly uniform sequencing depth across donors, an assumption that may not hold.

V lost 3 bases and J lost 4 bases; the stretch between them is 10 bases long. The germline V gene yields SQVTM for CDR1 and ANQGSEA for CDR2. The CDR3 runs 13 residues from the cysteine to the phenylalanine. Just CDR3 DNA is preserved here, 39 bases in frame from base 1. The cohort comprised 670 or so healthy bone marrow donors. Cohort members were all nominally healthy when sampled, although unrecorded immune exposures were likely present. The donor was CMV seronegative and was included in the group of approximately 350 seronegative cohort members. Each donor provided a peripheral blood sample, and peripheral blood mononuclear cells were used for TCR beta sequencing. Genomic DNA was extracted from the blood cell samples with the Qiagen DNeasy Blood Extraction Kit. Library preparation was by the immunoSEQ multiplex PCR assay. The multiplex PCR relied on a mix of 60 forward primers for TCR Vbeta segments and 13 reverse primers for TCR Jbeta segments. Amplification of the CDR3 region of rearranged TCR beta genes was performed with a multiplex PCR assay on genomic DNA. The amplified TCR beta libraries were sequenced on the Illumina HiSeq System as 87-base-pair reads. The authors' analysis ran thus. Across the 600 to 700 repertoires, a later analysis counted approximately 75 million unique TCR beta chains, 9 million to 14 million of which were shared by at least two donors. To remove PCR and sequencing errors, raw reads were error-corrected and collapsed into unique sequences using a nearest-neighbor algorithm that merged closely related sequences. Alignment of CDR3 sequences to IMGT reference sequences was used to assign V, D and J gene segments. For a sequence to be retained, at least a six-nucleotide match to both a V gene segment and a J gene segment was required. A rearrangement counted as productive if the CDR3 had no stop codons and remained in frame with V and J, and every other rearrangement counted as non-productive. CDR3 was defined according to IMGT convention as the region running from the second conserved V-encoded cysteine to the conserved J-encoded phenylalanine. Sequences without an unambiguous match to a single V gene segment were excluded from the earlier analysis of about 600 of the donors. In an earlier analysis of several hundred of the donors, V segments were called functional above 56.7% productive rearrangements and were called segregating when the between-donor standard deviation exceeded 5%. A statistical classification framework was built for diagnosing cytomegalovirus status from the catalog of TCR beta chain sequences. In a later analysis, V and J genes were assigned by comparing TCR nucleotide sequences against IMGT/GENE-DB human TR gene sequences. In a later analysis, CDR3 sequences and most-parsimonious VDJ recombination scenarios were assigned using the TCRdist pipeline. A later analysis defined each TCR beta chain by its CDR3 amino acid sequence plus V-gene family, and excluded reads lacking a unique V-gene family. To address suspected cross-contamination and a sequencing artifact, a later analysis removed some 620 highly shared, low-generation-probability nucleotide sequences. In a later analysis, a clonal expansion index was calculated for each public chain from normalized within-repertoire ranks of inferred template counts. Generation probabilities in a later analysis came from a VDJ recombination model fitted to out-of-frame rearrangements, and those results were checked against IGoR. In a later analysis, TCR-TCR, TCR-HLA and TCR-CMV co-occurrence was scored with hypergeometric tests, and a repertoire-size bias correction was applied to TCR pairs. False discovery rates were estimated in a later analysis by permuting HLA or CMV assignments 20 times. In a later analysis, co-occurring TCRs were grouped with DBSCAN, and TCRdist sequence similarity was added when clustering was performed within HLA-allele-positive subsets. Repertoires with fewer than 30,000 or more than 120,000 public chains were left out of co-occurrence clustering, as were a handful of repertoires with anomalous nucleotide sharing. This immuneACCESS table, as held by TCRdb, lists in-frame sequences with V and J called but not all clones. Of the missing ones, under half trace to an unresolved V gene in checked studies; the others have no known cause. Clone size and the V and J calls come from that table; the DNA yielded D and trimming. The sample records around 120,000 clones, around 85% of which are singletons. Clones ranked in the top ten supply more than 1.5% of the sample.

A remark on this clone: There is no known antigen for this receptor. Base quality data are lacking; no much larger clone is found one base away.

The chain is assembled from TRBV29-1 and TRBJ2-1; confidence is insufficient to name the D gene. The sequence derives from a boy under 18 in good health and CMV-seronegative. Sequencing was carried out using PBMCs. The DNA sequence follows: TGCAGCGTTGATCCCAAACTATACAATGAGCAGTTCTTC. Its protein reads: CSVDPKLYNEQFF.